This is a list of T cell receptor beta chains from one sample in a study of OX40 agonist ivuxolimab in advanced cancers. Sequencing used immunoSEQ multiplex PCR; TCRdb keeps in-frame clones, though not all of them. The data hold tens of thousands of clones, with over 80% observed a single time. Sequencing was performed on CD4+ or CD8+ T cells sorted from blood, taken in a trial of the OX40 agonist ivuxolimab. These receptors originate from an adult with an advanced solid tumor such as melanoma, head and neck, liver or kidney cancer. Each CDR3 is given with its conserved first and last residue. A D gene is named only where the DNA matches it firmly.

V	D	CDR3
TRBV18	TRBD2	CASSLTAGGPYEQYF
TRBV18	.	CASSPGITEAFF
TRBV30	.	CAWSVGRDDNEQFF
TRBV12-5	.	CASGLQGPQPQHF
TRBV11-2	.	CASSPGQGRLETQYF
TRBV5-1	.	CASSPHQETQYF
TRBV18	TRBD1	CASSQDRSYGPIEPQHF
TRBV6-5	.	CASSANRVSYEQYF
TRBV11-2	.	CASSSHGGGDSPLHF
TRBV5-1	TRBD2	CASSLNPGLAGGNEQFF
TRBV5-1	.	CASSPRYTKEKLFF
TRBV9	.	CASSVGPSSAYEQYF
TRBV7-8	.	CASSSEVGLSEQFF
TRBV14	TRBD2	CASSQPGTSGTDTQYF
TRBV28	.	CASSRSRGYQETQYF
TRBV27	.	CASSSRQLPGETQYF
TRBV28	.	CASSGYSNQPQHF
TRBV4-3	.	CASSQVGGPANTEAFF
TRBV20-1	.	CSARDGPLSAF
TRBV28	TRBD2	CASSLPLAGGRETQYF
TRBV18	.	CASSPRQSAYEQYF
TRBV29-1	.	CSATVSGTDTQYF
TRBV2	.	CASRTGTYEQYF
TRBV2	TRBD1	CASRRTGGELANQPQHF
TRBV5-1	TRBD1	CASSQGTGAQNEKLFF
TRBV6-6	TRBD1	CASMDRSHAEAFF
TRBV30	.	CAWSVRWGGGANVLTF
TRBV10-3	.	CAISKDNYTGELFF
TRBV9	.	CASSVVSPPDTQYF
TRBV7-2	.	CASSHSSQLRWDTQYF
TRBV28	.	CASIRDTTNTEAFF